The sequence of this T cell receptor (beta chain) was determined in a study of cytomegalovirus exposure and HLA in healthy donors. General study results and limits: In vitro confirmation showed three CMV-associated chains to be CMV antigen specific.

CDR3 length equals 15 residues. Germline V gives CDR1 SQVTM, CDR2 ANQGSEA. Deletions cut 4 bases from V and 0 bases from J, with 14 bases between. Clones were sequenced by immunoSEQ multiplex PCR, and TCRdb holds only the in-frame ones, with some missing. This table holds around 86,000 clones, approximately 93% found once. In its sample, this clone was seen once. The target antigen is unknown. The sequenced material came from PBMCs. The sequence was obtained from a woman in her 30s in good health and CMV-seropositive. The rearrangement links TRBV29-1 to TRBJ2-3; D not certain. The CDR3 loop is CSVVSSRSSTDTQYF. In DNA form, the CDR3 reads TGCAGCGTTGTATCCTCTAGGTCTAGCACAGATACGCAGTATTTT.